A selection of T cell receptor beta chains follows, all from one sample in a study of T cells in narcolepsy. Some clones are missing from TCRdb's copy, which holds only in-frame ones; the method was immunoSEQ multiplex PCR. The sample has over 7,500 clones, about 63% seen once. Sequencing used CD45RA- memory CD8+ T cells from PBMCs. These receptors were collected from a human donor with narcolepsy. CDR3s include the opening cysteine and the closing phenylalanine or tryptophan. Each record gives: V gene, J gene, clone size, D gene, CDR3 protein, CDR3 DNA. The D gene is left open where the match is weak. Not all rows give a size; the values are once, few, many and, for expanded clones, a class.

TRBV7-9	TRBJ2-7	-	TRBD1	CASSQGVYEQYF	TGTGCCAGCAGCCAGGGGGTCTACGAGCAGTACTTC
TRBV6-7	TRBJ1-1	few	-	CAPGGARTEAFF	TGTGCCCCTGGGGGGGCGCGAACTGAAGCTTTCTTT
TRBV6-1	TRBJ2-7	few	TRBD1	CASMPGTGYEQYF	TGTGCCAGCATGCCGGGGACAGGGTACGAGCAGTACTTC
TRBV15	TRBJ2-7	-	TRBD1	CATRYTGGSYEQYF	TGTGCCACCAGGTATACAGGGGGGTCCTACGAGCAGTACTTC
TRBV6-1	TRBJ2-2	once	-	CASSEAGRRTGELFF	TGTGCCAGCAGTGAGGCGGGACGGCGGACCGGGGAGCTGTTTTTT
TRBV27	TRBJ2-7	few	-	CASSLYTGGRGEQYF	TGTGCCAGCAGTTTATATACCGGGGGGCGGGGGGAGCAGTACTTC
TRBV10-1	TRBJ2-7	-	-	CASSKTGIYEQYF	TGCGCCAGCAGCAAGACAGGAATCTACGAGCAGTACTTC
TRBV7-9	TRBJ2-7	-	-	CASSLGLGSAYEQYF	TGTGCCAGCAGCCTAGGCCTGGGATCCGCATACGAGCAGTACTTC
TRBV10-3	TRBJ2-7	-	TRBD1	CAMAGTGYEQYF	TGTGCAATGGCCGGGACAGGCTACGAGCAGTACTTC
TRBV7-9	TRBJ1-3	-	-	CASSLVWVYSGNTIYF	TGTGCCAGCAGCTTAGTTTGGGTTTACTCTGGAAACACCATATATTTT
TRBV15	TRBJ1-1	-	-	CATSRDGTNTEAFF	TGTGCCACCAGCAGAGATGGGACGAACACTGAAGCTTTCTTT
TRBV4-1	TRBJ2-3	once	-	CASSQDWGTDTQYF	TGCGCCAGCAGCCAAGATTGGGGCACAGATACGCAGTATTTT
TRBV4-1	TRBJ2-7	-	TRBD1	CASSQETGDGSYEQYF	TGCGCCAGCAGCCAGGAGACAGGGGACGGCTCCTACGAGCAGTACTTC
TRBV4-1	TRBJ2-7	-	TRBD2	CASSQQLAGGTYEQYF	TGCGCCAGCAGCCAACAACTAGCGGGGGGAACCTACGAGCAGTACTTC
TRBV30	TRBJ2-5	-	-	CACSWRRLEIWTQYF	TGTGCCTGCAGTTGGAGGCGGCTAGAGATTTGGACCCAGTACTTC
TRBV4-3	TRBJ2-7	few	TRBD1	CASSQNLGTGSYEQYF	TGCGCCAGCAGCCAGAACCTCGGGACAGGTTCCTACGAGCAGTACTTC
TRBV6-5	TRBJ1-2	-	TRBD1	CASSWTGQGSYTF	TGTGCCAGCAGTTGGACGGGACAGGGAAGCTACACCTTC
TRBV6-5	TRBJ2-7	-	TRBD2	CASGLAGDYEQYF	TGTGCCAGCGGACTAGCGGGGGACTACGAGCAGTACTTC
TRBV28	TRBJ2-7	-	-	CASSFVSGAGEQYF	TGTGCCAGCAGTTTCGTCTCGGGGGCCGGGGAGCAGTACTTC
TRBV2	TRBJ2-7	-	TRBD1	CASSAGTGGVRRGYEQYF	TGTGCCAGCAGTGCCGGGACAGGGGGCGTTAGGAGGGGTTACGAGCAGTACTTC
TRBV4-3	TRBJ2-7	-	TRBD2	CASSQGIAGEAYEQYF	TGCGCCAGCAGCCAGGGGATAGCGGGGGAGGCGTACGAGCAGTACTTC
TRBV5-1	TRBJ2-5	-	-	CASNLGWGGAGTQYF	TGCGCCAGCAACCTAGGTTGGGGGGGCGCGGGGACCCAGTACTTC
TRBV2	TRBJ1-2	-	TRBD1	CASREGGQVPRDGYTF	TGTGCCAGCAGGGAAGGGGGACAGGTCCCCCGTGATGGCTACACCTTC
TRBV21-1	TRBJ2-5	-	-	CASSKDREETQYF	TGTGCCAGCAGCAAAGACAGGGAAGAGACCCAGTACTTC
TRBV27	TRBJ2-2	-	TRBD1	CASKQGSTGELFF	TGTGCCAGCAAACAGGGGTCCACCGGGGAGCTGTTTTTT
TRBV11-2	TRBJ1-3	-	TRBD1	CASSPGQGLSGNTIYF	TGTGCCAGCAGCCCTGGACAGGGCCTCTCTGGAAACACCATATATTTT
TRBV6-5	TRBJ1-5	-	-	CASSPTRQPQHF	TGTGCCAGCAGTCCCACCCGGCAGCCCCAGCATTTT
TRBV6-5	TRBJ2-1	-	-	CASSSHNEQFF	TGTGCCAGCAGTTCTCACAATGAGCAGTTCTTC
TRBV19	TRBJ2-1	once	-	CASSMGTLYNEQFF	TGTGCCAGTAGTATGGGAACCCTCTACAATGAGCAGTTCTTC
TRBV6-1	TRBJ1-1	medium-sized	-	CASSERAGNTEAFF	TGTGCCAGCAGTGAACGGGCAGGGAACACTGAAGCTTTCTTT
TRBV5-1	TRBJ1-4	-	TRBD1	CASSFPGQGGTNEKLFF	TGCGCCAGCAGCTTCCCGGGACAGGGGGGAACTAATGAAAAACTGTTTTTT
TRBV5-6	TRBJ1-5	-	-	CASSLSGIGNQPQHF	TGTGCCAGCAGCTTGTCAGGAATCGGCAATCAGCCCCAGCATTTT
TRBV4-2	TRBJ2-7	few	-	CASSPQGSTYEQYF	TGTGCCAGCAGCCCACAGGGATCAACCTACGAGCAGTACTTC
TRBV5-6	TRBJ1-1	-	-	CASSFEDMNTEAFF	TGTGCCAGCAGCTTTGAGGACATGAACACTGAAGCTTTCTTT
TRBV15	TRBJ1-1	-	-	CATSKENTEAFF	TGTGCCACCAGCAAGGAAAACACTGAAGCTTTCTTT
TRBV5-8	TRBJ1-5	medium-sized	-	CASSYPPQHF	TGTGCCAGCAGCTACCCGCCCCAGCATTTT
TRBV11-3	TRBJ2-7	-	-	CASSSPLGWGEQYF	TGTGCCAGCAGCTCCCCTTTAGGATGGGGGGAGCAGTACTTC
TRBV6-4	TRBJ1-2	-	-	CASSHYADRLNYGCTF	TGTGCCAGCAGCCACTACGCGGACAGACTTAACTATGGCTGCACCTTC
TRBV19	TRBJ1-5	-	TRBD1	CASNQQGAGNQPQHF	TGTGCCAGTAATCAACAGGGGGCTGGGAATCAGCCCCAGCATTTT
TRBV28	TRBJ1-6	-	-	CASSFRGGGFSPLHF	TGTGCCAGCAGTTTCCGCGGGGGCGGGTTTTCACCCCTCCACTTT
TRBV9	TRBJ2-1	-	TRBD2	CASSVGGGAYNEQFF	TGTGCCAGCAGCGTCGGCGGGGGGGCGTACAATGAGCAGTTCTTC
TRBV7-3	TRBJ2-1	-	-	CASSPGRNEQFF	TGTGCCAGCAGCCCCGGCAGGAATGAGCAGTTCTTC
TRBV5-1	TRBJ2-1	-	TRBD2	CASSLALTSGYNEQFF	TGCGCCAGCAGCTTGGCCCTGACTAGCGGCTACAATGAGCAGTTCTTC
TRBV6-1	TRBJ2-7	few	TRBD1	CASSEALGRGSYEQYF	TGTGCCAGCAGTGAAGCGCTTGGCAGGGGGTCCTACGAGCAGTACTTC
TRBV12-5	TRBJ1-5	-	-	CASGLPQGYPQPQHF	TGTGCTAGTGGTTTACCTCAGGGTTACCCTCAGCCCCAGCATTTT
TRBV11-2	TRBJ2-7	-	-	CASSYVPGPSSYEQYF	TGTGCCAGCAGCTACGTCCCGGGTCCGAGCTCCTACGAGCAGTACTTC
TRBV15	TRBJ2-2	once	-	CATSLQQGTEIFTGELFF	TGTGCCACCAGCCTCCAGCAGGGGACGGAAATTTTTACCGGGGAGCTGTTTTTT
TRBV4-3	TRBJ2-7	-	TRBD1	CASSQDTGTGAHEQYF	TGCGCCAGCAGCCAAGATACCGGGACAGGGGCCCACGAGCAGTACTTC
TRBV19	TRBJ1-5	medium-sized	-	CASSLRTRSNQPQHF	TGTGCCAGTAGTCTTCGGACAAGGAGCAATCAGCCCCAGCATTTT
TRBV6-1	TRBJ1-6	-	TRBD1	CASTPGTGISGLHF	TGTGCCAGCACTCCCGGGACAGGCATTTCGGGCCTCCACTTT
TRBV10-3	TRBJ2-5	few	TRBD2	CAISEIKRGGPLRETQYF	TGTGCCATCAGTGAGATAAAGCGGGGGGGCCCCCTTCGGGAGACCCAGTACTTC
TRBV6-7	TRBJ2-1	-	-	CASSFLEGPRDEQFF	TGTGCCAGCAGTTTTCTCGAGGGGCCCCGGGATGAGCAGTTCTTC
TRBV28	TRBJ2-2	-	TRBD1	CATADRAVGELFF	TGTGCCACCGCGGACAGGGCCGTCGGGGAGCTGTTTTTT
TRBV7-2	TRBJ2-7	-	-	CASSIRGLGRLEYF	TGTGCCAGCAGCATCCGCGGTCTCGGGCGATTGGAGTACTTC
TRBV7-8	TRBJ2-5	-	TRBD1	CASSAGDRGETQYF	TGTGCCAGCAGCGCTGGGGACAGGGGAGAGACCCAGTACTTC
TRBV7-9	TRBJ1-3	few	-	CASSITVGGNTIYF	TGTGCCAGCAGCATCACCGTTGGGGGAAACACCATATATTTT
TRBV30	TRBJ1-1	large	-	CAWRNWNTEAFF	TGTGCCTGGAGGAACTGGAACACTGAAGCTTTCTTT